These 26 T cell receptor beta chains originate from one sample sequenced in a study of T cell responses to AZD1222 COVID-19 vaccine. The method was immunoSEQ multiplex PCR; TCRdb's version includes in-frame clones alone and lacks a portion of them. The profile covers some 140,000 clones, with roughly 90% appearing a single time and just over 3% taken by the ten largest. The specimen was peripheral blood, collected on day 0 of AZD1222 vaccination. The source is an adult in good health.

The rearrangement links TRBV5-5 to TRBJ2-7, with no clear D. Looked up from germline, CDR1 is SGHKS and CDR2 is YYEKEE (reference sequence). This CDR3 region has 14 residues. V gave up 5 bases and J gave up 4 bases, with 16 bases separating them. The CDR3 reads CASRVSGPEYEQYF. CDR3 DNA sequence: TGTGCCAGCAGGGTGAGTGGGCCAGAGTACGAGCAGTACTTC.

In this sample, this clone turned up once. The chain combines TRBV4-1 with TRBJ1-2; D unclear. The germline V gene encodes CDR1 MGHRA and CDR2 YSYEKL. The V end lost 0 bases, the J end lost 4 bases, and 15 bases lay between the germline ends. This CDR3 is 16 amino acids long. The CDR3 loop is CASSQEGIGLRYGYTF. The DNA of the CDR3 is TGCGCCAGCAGCCAAGAGGGTATAGGGTTACGCTATGGCTACACCTTC.

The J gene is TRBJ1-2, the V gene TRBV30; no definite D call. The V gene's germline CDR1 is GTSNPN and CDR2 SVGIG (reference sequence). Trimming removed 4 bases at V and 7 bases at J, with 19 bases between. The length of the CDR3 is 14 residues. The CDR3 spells CAWTPGGTSSGYTF. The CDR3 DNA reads TGTGCCTGGACCCCCGGCGGAACATCCTCTGGCTACACCTTC.

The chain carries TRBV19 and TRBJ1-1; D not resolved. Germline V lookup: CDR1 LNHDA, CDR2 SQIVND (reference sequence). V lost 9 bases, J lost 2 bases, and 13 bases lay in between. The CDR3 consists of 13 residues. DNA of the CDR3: TGTGCCAGCCGTACAGCTTCTAACACTGAAGCTTTCTTT. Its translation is CASRTASNTEAFF.

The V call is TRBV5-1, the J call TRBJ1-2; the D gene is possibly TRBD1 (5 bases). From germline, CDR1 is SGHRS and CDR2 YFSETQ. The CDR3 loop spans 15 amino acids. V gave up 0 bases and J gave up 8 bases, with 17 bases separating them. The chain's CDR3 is CASSLDGTPLGGYTF. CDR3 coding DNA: TGCGCCAGCAGCTTGGATGGGACCCCCCTGGGGGGCTACACCTTC.

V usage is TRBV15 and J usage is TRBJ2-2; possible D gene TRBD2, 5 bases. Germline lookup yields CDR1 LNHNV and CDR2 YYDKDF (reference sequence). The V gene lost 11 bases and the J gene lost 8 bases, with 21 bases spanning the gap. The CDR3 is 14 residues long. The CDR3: CASRGPTEVGELFF. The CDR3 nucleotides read TGTGCCTCGCGTGGGCCCACGGAGGTGGGGGAGCTGTTTTTT.

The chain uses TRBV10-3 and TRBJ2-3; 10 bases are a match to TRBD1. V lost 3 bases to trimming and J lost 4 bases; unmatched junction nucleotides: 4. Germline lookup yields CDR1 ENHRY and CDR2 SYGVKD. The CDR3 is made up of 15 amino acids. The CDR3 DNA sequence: TGTGCCATCAGTGACCGGGACAGGGGTTCAGATACGCAGTATTTT. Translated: CAISDRDRGSDTQYF.

CDR3 in amino acids: CASSSMGHHTGELFF. The CDR3 region has the DNA TGCGCCAGCAGCTCGATGGGACATCATACCGGGGAGCTGTTTTTT. J is TRBJ2-2 and V is TRBV5-1, with D maybe TRBD1 (6 bases). Germline V gives CDR1 SGHRS, CDR2 YFSETQ. The CDR3 spans 15 residues. Trimming took 3 bases from V and 5 from J, leaving 14 bases between them.

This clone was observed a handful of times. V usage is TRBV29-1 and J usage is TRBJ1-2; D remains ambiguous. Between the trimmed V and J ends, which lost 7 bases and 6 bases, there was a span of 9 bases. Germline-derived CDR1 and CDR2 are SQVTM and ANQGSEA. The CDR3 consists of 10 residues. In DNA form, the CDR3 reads TGCAGCGGTGGCGAGGATGGCTACACCTTC. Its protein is CSGGEDGYTF.

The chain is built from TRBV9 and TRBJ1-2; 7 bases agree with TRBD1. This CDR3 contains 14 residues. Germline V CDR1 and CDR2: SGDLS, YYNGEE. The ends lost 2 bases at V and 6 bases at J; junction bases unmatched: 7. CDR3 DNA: TGTGCCAGCAGCGTGATAGGGGGCGGGGATGGCTACACCTTC. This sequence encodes CASSVIGGGDGYTF.

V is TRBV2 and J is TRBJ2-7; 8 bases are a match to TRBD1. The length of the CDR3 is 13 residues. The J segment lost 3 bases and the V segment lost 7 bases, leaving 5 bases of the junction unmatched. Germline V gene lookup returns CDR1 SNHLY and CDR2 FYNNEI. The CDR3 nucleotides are TGTGCCAGCACAACAGGGGGGAGCTACGAGCAGTACTTC. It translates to CASTTGGSYEQYF.

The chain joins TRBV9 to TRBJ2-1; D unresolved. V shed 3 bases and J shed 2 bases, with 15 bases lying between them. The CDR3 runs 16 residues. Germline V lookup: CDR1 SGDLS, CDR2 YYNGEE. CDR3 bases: TGTGCCAGCAGCGGGGTAGGCCTACTAACCTACAATGAGCAGTTCTTC. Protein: CASSGVGLLTYNEQFF.

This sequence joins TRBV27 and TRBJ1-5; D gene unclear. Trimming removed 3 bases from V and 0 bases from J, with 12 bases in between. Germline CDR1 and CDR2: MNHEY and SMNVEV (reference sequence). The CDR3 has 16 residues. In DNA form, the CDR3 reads TGTGCCAGCAGTTTTAGTCCCGGGTATAGCAATCAGCCCCAGCATTTT. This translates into CASSFSPGYSNQPQHF.

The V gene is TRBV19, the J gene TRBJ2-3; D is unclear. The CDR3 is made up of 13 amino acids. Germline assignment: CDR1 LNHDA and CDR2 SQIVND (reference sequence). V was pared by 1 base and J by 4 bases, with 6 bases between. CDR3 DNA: TGTGCCAGTAGTATAGCCCAGGCAGATACGCAGTATTTT. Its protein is CASSIAQADTQYF.

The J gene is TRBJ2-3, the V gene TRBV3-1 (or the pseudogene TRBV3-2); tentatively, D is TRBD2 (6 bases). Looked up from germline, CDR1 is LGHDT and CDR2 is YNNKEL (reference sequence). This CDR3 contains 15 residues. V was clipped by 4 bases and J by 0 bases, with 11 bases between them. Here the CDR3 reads CASSPSGTSTDTQYF. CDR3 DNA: TGTGCCAGCAGCCCGTCCGGGACTAGCACAGATACGCAGTATTTT.

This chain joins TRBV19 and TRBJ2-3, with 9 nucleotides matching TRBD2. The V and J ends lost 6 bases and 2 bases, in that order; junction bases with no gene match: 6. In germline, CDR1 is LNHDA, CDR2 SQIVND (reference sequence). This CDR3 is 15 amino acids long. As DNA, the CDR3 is TGTGCCAGTAGCCGGCGACTAGCGGACACAGATACGCAGTATTTT. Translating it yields CASSRRLADTDTQYF.

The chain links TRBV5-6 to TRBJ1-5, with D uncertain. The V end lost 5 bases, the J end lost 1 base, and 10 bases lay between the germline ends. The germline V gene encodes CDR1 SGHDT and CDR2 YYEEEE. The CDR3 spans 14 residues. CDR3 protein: CASSPGGSNQPQHF. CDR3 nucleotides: TGTGCCAGCAGTCCCGGAGGGAGCAATCAGCCCCAGCATTTT.

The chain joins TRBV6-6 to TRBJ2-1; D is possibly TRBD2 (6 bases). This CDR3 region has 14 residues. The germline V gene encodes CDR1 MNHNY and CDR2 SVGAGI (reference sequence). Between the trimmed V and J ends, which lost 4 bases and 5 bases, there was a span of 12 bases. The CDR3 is CASSSRDWDNEQFF. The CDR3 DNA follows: TGTGCCAGCAGTTCCCGGGACTGGGACAATGAGCAGTTCTTC.

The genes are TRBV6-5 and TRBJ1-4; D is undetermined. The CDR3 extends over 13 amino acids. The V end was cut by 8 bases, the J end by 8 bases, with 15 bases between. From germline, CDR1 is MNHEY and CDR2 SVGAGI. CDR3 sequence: CASRGPSREKLFF. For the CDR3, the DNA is TGTGCCAGCCGAGGCCCCTCGAGGGAAAAACTGTTTTTT.

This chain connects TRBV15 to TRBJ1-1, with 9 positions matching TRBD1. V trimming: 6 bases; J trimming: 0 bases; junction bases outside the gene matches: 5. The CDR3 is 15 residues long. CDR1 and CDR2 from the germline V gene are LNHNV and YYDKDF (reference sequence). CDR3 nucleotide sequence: TGTGCCACCAGGAGGGACAGGGAGGTGAACACTGAAGCTTTCTTT. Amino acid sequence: CATRRDREVNTEAFF. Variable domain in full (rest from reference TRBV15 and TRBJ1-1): DAMVIQNPRYQVTQFGKPVTLSCSQTLNHNVMYWYQQKSSQAPKLLFHYYDKDFNNEADTPDNFQSRRPNTSFCFLDIRSPGLGDTAMYLCATRRDREVNTEAFFGQGTRLTVV.

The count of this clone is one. The CDR3 DNA sequence: TGCAGCTCCTCAGAGGCTAGCGGGAGGGGTGGACAGTTCTTC. Encoded protein: CSSSEASGRGGQFF. The genes are TRBV29-1 and TRBJ2-1, with TRBD2 matching 12 bases. V trimming: 8 bases; J trimming: 13 bases; junction bases outside the gene matches: 15. The germline V gene has CDR1 SQVTM and CDR2 ANQGSEA. CDR3 size: 14 residues.

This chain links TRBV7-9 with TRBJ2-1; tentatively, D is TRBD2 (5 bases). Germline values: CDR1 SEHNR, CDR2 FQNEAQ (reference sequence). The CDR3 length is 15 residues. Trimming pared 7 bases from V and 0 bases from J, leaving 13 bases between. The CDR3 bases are TGTGCCAGCACTTCGAGAGGGAGCTCCTACAATGAGCAGTTCTTC. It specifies CASTSRGSSYNEQFF.

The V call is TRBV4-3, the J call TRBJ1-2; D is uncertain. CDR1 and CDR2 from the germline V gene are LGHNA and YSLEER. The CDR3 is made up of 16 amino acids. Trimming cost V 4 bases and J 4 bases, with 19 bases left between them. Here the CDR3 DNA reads TGCGCCAGCAGCCGCGTATCACAGTCCGAAACCTATGGCTACACCTTC. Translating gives CASSRVSQSETYGYTF.

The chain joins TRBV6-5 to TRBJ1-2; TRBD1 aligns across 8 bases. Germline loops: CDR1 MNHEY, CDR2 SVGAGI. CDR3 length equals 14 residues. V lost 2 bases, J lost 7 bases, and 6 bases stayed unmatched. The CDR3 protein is CASSYPGQGGGYTF. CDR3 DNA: TGTGCCAGCAGTTACCCAGGACAGGGTGGTGGCTACACCTTC.

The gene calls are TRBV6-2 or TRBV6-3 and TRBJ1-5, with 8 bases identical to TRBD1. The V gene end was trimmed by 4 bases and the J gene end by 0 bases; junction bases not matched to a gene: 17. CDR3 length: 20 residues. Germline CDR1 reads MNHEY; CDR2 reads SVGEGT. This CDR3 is CASSSPSGQGGIYSNQPQHF. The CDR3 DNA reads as TGTGCCAGCAGTTCCCCCTCCGGACAGGGTGGGATTTATAGCAATCAGCCCCAGCATTTT.

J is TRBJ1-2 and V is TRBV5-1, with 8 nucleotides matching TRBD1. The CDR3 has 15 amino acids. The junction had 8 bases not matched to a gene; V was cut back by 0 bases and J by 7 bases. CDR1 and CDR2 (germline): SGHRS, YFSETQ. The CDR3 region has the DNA TGCGCCAGCAGCTTGGGGCAGGGGGCATCGTTTGGCTACACCTTC. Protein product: CASSLGQGASFGYTF.